These T cell receptor beta chains were read from a single sample in a study of blood T cell repertoires in COVID-19. Sequencing was performed with immunoSEQ multiplex PCR; in TCRdb, only in-frame clones are kept and a portion is missing. This sample has 150,000 to 200,000 clones, with around 89% found just once. The sample comprised peripheral blood. Every receptor here comes from a man aged 45-65 years with acute or convalescent COVID-19. Both conserved end residues are part of each CDR3. D genes are given only for firm matches. Clone size, where shown, is once, few, many, or a class for clones that have expanded.

TRBD2,TRBJ2-7,TRBV28,-,TGTGCCAGCACTCGTTATGGCGGGGGGCTCTACGAGCAGTACTTC,CASTRYGGGLYEQYF
TRBD2,TRBJ2-2,TRBV11-2,-,TGTGCCAGCAGCCTCGAGCGGGGCGGGGAGCTGTTTTTT,CASSLERGGELFF
-,TRBJ1-5,TRBV30,-,TGTGCCTGGAGTGTATCAGGGGATCAGCCCCAGCATTTT,CAWSVSGDQPQHF
-,TRBJ1-5,TRBV29-1,-,TGCAGCGTTGCAGGGGCCCTCAATCAGCCCCAGCATTTT,CSVAGALNQPQHF
-,TRBJ2-5,TRBV2,-,TGTGCCAGCAGTGAAGACGCGGGACCCCTCGGAGAGACCCAGTACTTC,CASSEDAGPLGETQYF
TRBD1,TRBJ2-5,TRBV25-1,-,TGTGCCAGCAGTGAATCTCACAGGGGGAAGGAGACCCAGTACTTC,CASSESHRGKETQYF
-,TRBJ2-6,TRBV21-1,-,TGTGCCACCCCGAAATCCGGGACAGGGGGCTACTGGGCCAACGTCCTGACTTTC,CATPKSGTGGYWANVLTF
-,TRBJ2-3,TRBV7-3,-,TGTGCCAGCAGCTTAATCGGAGATACGCAGTATTTT,CASSLIGDTQYF
TRBD1,TRBJ2-3,TRBV9,once,TGTGCCAGCAGCACTCAACAGGGGGCGCGGACAGATACGCAGTATTTT,CASSTQQGARTDTQYF
-,TRBJ1-4,TRBV14,-,TGTGCCAGCAGCCAAGACGATTTAGGGAGGGGAGAAAAACTGTTTTTT,CASSQDDLGRGEKLFF
-,TRBJ1-1,TRBV30,-,TGTGCCTGGAGTGGACGCGGGGGTGGGATGAACACTGAAGCTTTCTTT,CAWSGRGGGMNTEAFF
TRBD2,TRBJ2-1,TRBV9,once,TGTGCCAGCAGCGCTGGGTCGGCGGGAGAGGAGTTCTTC,CASSAGSAGEEFF
-,TRBJ2-1,TRBV19,-,TGTGCCAGTCGAGGAGGCGCTGAGCAGTTCTTC,CASRGGAEQFF
-,TRBJ2-2,TRBV7-9,-,TGTGCCAGCAGCCCGGAGGTGAACACCGGGGAGCTGTTTTTT,CASSPEVNTGELFF
TRBD1,TRBJ1-2,TRBV28,-,TGTGCCAGCAGCACCCCGGGACAGGGTGACTATGGCTACACCTTC,CASSTPGQGDYGYTF
TRBD1,TRBJ2-7,TRBV6-5,-,TGTGCCAGCAGTCGGGACAGGGTGAGCTCCTACGAGCAGTACTTC,CASSRDRVSSYEQYF
-,TRBJ1-2,TRBV6-6,-,TGTGCCACCACATCGGGGGGGGCGTCTGGCTACACCTTC,CATTSGGASGYTF
-,TRBJ1-1,TRBV19,-,TGTGCCAGTAATAGGAAGGCACAGAGCAGTGAAGCTTTCTTT,CASNRKAQSSEAFF
-,TRBJ1-2,TRBV7-2,once,TGTGCCAGCAGCTTACAGGGAAAGGTCTATGGCTACACCTTC,CASSLQGKVYGYTF
-,TRBJ1-5,TRBV29-1,-,TGCAGCGTTGTCAGCGCTAGCAATCAGCCCCAGCATTTT,CSVVSASNQPQHF
-,TRBJ1-1,TRBV6-6,-,TGTGCCAGCAGTGATGGACGGGGGGCTTTCTTT,CASSDGRGAFF
TRBD2,TRBJ2-1,TRBV5-4,-,TGTGCCAGCAGCTTGCGGACTAGGAACAATGAGCAGTTCTTC,CASSLRTRNNEQFF
TRBD2,TRBJ2-2,TRBV27,-,TGTGCCAGCAGTTTATTCGGGGGTCTAGCGGGGGTCGGCGGGGAGCTGTTTTTT,CASSLFGGLAGVGGELFF
-,TRBJ2-1,TRBV19,-,TGTGCCAGTACGAGGGGGAGTCGTGAACGCGATGAGCAGTTCTTC,CASTRGSRERDEQFF
-,TRBJ2-5,TRBV6-5,-,TGTGCCAGCAGGCTGAGGCCTTACCAAGAGACCCAGTACTTC,CASRLRPYQETQYF
-,TRBJ1-2,TRBV7-2,-,TGTGCCAGCAGCGTTGTACAATATTGGTTTGGCTACACCTTC,CASSVVQYWFGYTF
TRBD1,TRBJ1-3,TRBV7-9,-,TGTGCCAGCAGCTACAACAGGGGAAACTCTGGAAACACCATATATTTT,CASSYNRGNSGNTIYF
TRBD2,TRBJ2-3,TRBV7-9,-,TGTGCCAGCAGCCTGGGAGGGACCTTCACAGATACGCAGTATTTT,CASSLGGTFTDTQYF
TRBD1,TRBJ1-1,TRBV7-9,-,TGTGCCAGCAGCTTGGACAGGGGCACTGAAGCTTTCTTT,CASSLDRGTEAFF
TRBD2,TRBJ2-2,TRBV7-2,-,TGTGCCAGCAGCTTGGACCGGACTAGCGGGAGTAACACCGGGGAGCTGTTTTTT,CASSLDRTSGSNTGELFF
TRBD2,TRBJ2-1,TRBV10-3,-,TGTGCCACCCACCACTCCGGCGGGGGGGCCGATGAGCAGTTCTTC,CATHHSGGGADEQFF
-,TRBJ2-5,TRBV10-2,-,TGCGCCAGCGGAACTAGCCAAGAGACCCAGTACTTC,CASGTSQETQYF
TRBD1,TRBJ1-1,TRBV10-3,-,TGTGCCGCTTCGGACAGGGAGTCCTCTGAAGCTTTCTTT,CAASDRESSEAFF
-,TRBJ2-7,TRBV18,-,TGTGCCAGCTCACCCGGTACGACAGAGCAGTACTTC,CASSPGTTEQYF
TRBD1,TRBJ2-2,TRBV7-9,-,TGTGCCAGCAGCTTAATGGGACAGTTCCCCGGGGAGCTGTTTTTT,CASSLMGQFPGELFF
-,TRBJ1-6,TRBV7-3,-,TGTGCCAGCAGCTTTTCAGGGTCCTCACCCCTCCACTTT,CASSFSGSSPLHF
TRBD2,TRBJ2-2,TRBV11-2,-,TGTGCCAGCAGCTTAGAGAGCGGGGGGGCCGGCGGGGAGCTGTTTTTT,CASSLESGGAGGELFF
-,TRBJ1-1,TRBV29-1,-,TGCAGCGTTGCACAGGGGAACACTGAAGCTTTCTTT,CSVAQGNTEAFF
TRBD2,TRBJ2-5,TRBV29-1,once,TGCAGCTCCGAGGGTATGGGGAGGGGAGAGACCCAGTACTTC,CSSEGMGRGETQYF
TRBD2,TRBJ2-1,TRBV15,-,TGTGCCACCAGCAAACCCGGGGGGACTAGCGGGATGTGGCAGTTCTTC,CATSKPGGTSGMWQFF
-,TRBJ1-6,TRBV2,-,TGTGCCAGCAGTGAAGAACGGAGCTCCTATAATTCACCCCTCCACTTT,CASSEERSSYNSPLHF
-,TRBJ2-7,TRBV7-2,-,TGTGCCAGCAGCTCAGGATGGGCCACTTCCGAGCAGTACTTC,CASSSGWATSEQYF
TRBD2,TRBJ2-1,TRBV9,-,TGTGCCAGCAGCGTAGAGGGGCGGTGGGACTATGACCGCAATGAGCAGTTCTTC,CASSVEGRWDYDRNEQFF
-,TRBJ2-7,TRBV30,-,TGTGCCTGGAGTGTCCTAGCGCGGCCCTACGAGCAGTACTTC,CAWSVLARPYEQYF
TRBD1,TRBJ1-1,TRBV19,-,TGTGCCAGTAGTATGGGACAGCTGAACACTGAAGCTTTCTTT,CASSMGQLNTEAFF
-,TRBJ2-1,TRBV5-4,-,TGTGCCAGCAGCTTGGCACAGCACAATGAGCAGTTCTTC,CASSLAQHNEQFF